A selection of T cell receptor beta chains follows, all from one sample in a study of technical replicates of blood from a handful of donors. Using immunoSEQ multiplex PCR, the repertoire was profiled, and TCRdb retains in-frame clones only, with some absent. The table shows 65,000 to 95,000 clones, with 85% to 95% occurring only once. The sample comprised T cells isolated from PBMCs. The source of these receptors is a human donor in good health. Each CDR3 is given with its conserved first and last residue. The D gene is left open where the match is weak. Size is omitted from some rows. Given values are once, few, many or a class for expanded clones.

abundance | j_gene | len | v_gene | d_gene | CDR3nt | CDR3aa
NA | TRBJ2-3 | 14 | TRBV10-1 | NA | TGCGCCAGCAGTGAGGGTGCGGGAACAGATACGCAGTATTTT | CASSEGAGTDTQYF
NA | TRBJ1-1 | 13 | TRBV29-1 | NA | TGCAGCGTTGAACGTCAGACAAACACTGAAGCTTTCTTT | CSVERQTNTEAFF
NA | TRBJ2-7 | 14 | TRBV4-1 | NA | TGCGCCAGCAGCCAAGAAGACCGGACTTACGAGCAGTACTTC | CASSQEDRTYEQYF
NA | TRBJ1-5 | 14 | TRBV7-8 | NA | TGTGCCAGCAGCTTACAACAGGGCAATCAGCCCCAGCATTTT | CASSLQQGNQPQHF
NA | TRBJ2-5 | 16 | TRBV10-3 | TRBD2 | TGTGCCATCAGTGAGTCGACGCGGGGGACCGGCGAGACCCAGTACTTC | CAISESTRGTGETQYF
NA | TRBJ1-1 | 15 | TRBV11-3 | NA | TGTGCCAGCAGCTCTTCTCCGGGGGAGAACACTGAAGCTTTCTTT | CASSSSPGENTEAFF
once | TRBJ1-4 | 14 | TRBV10-1 | NA | TGCGCCAGCAGTGGGACAGCGAAGGGGGAAAAACTGTTTTTT | CASSGTAKGEKLFF
NA | TRBJ2-7 | 15 | TRBV11-2 | NA | TGTGCCAGCAACCCGCTTTGGGGGCCAGATGACGAGCAGTACTTC | CASNPLWGPDDEQYF
NA | TRBJ1-1 | 16 | TRBV19 | TRBD1 | TGTGCCAGTAGTATAGATAGGGGGCAAGGGAACACTGAAGCTTTCTTT | CASSIDRGQGNTEAFF
NA | TRBJ2-1 | 15 | TRBV5-1 | TRBD2 | TGCGCCAGCAGCTTCGGGGTCAGGGCGGGAGATGAGCAGTTCTTC | CASSFGVRAGDEQFF
NA | TRBJ2-5 | 13 | TRBV4-1 | NA | TGCGCCAGCAGCCCCGGACTCGAAGAGACCCAGTACTTC | CASSPGLEETQYF
once | TRBJ1-4 | 16 | TRBV4-1 | TRBD1 | TGCGCCAGCAGCCAGGGATGGACAGGGAGTAATGAAAAGCTGTTTTTT | CASSQGWTGSNEKLFF
NA | TRBJ1-2 | 15 | TRBV6-4 | TRBD1 | TGTGCCAGCAGTGATTCAGGGGGCGCCGGCTATGGCTACACCTTC | CASSDSGGAGYGYTF
NA | TRBJ1-4 | 15 | TRBV5-1 | NA | TGCGCCAGCAGCTTCAACAGGGAGACTAATGAAAAACTGTTTTTT | CASSFNRETNEKLFF
NA | TRBJ2-2 | 13 | TRBV27 | NA | TGTGCCAGCAGTTTAGAGATCACCGGGGAGCTGTTTTTT | CASSLEITGELFF
NA | TRBJ2-3 | 11 | TRBV15 | NA | TGTGCCGACCCGGGGGCAGATACGCAGTATTTT | CADPGADTQYF
NA | TRBJ1-1 | 12 | TRBV6-1 | NA | TGTGCCAGCAGTGAAACGAGTCCGGAAGCTTTCTTT | CASSETSPEAFF
NA | TRBJ2-1 | 16 | TRBV27 | NA | TGTGCCAGCAGTTCCCTCGACAGCATCTCCTACAATGAGCAGTTCTTC | CASSSLDSISYNEQFF
NA | TRBJ1-4 | 17 | TRBV27 | NA | TGTGCCAGCCATCCCGAGCAGGGGCTGATAACTAATGAAAAACTGTTTTTT | CASHPEQGLITNEKLFF
NA | TRBJ2-3 | 15 | TRBV4-1 | NA | TGCGCCAGCAGCCTTAGCGGTGGGCCCATAGATACGCAGTATTTT | CASSLSGGPIDTQYF
NA | TRBJ2-7 | 11 | TRBV20-1 | NA | TGCAGTGCTAGAGATGGGCGGGGGCAGTACTTC | CSARDGRGQYF
once | TRBJ1-4 | 16 | TRBV19 | NA | TGTGCCAGTAGTATATCAGGGAACAGGCCTAATGAAAAACTGTTTTTT | CASSISGNRPNEKLFF
NA | TRBJ1-6 | 15 | TRBV6-5 | NA | TGTGCCAGCAGTTACACGAATTCGGGGGATTCACCCCTCCACTTT | CASSYTNSGDSPLHF
NA | TRBJ1-3 | 14 | TRBV7-9 | NA | TGTGCCAGCAGCTTGGCCGGGAGGGGAAACACCATATATTTT | CASSLAGRGNTIYF
NA | TRBJ1-1 | 14 | TRBV6-4 | TRBD1 | TGTGCCAGCAGTCCCGGACAGGGGTTCGACGGGGCTTTCTTT | CASSPGQGFDGAFF
NA | TRBJ1-1 | 11 | TRBV5-1 | NA | TGCGCCAGCAGCCGAGGGACTGAAGCTTTCTTT | CASSRGTEAFF
few | TRBJ1-4 | 16 | TRBV7-7 | NA | TGTGCCAGCAGCTTAGGGGTAGGCGGCCGTAATGAAAAACTGTTTTTT | CASSLGVGGRNEKLFF
once | TRBJ2-3 | 15 | TRBV2 | TRBD2 | TGTGCCAGCAGCCCGACTAGCGGGGTGACAGATACGCAGTATTTT | CASSPTSGVTDTQYF
NA | TRBJ2-7 | 12 | TRBV7-2 | NA | TGTGCCAGCAGCTACTATGACTACGAGCAGTACTTC | CASSYYDYEQYF
NA | TRBJ2-2 | 13 | TRBV6-1 | NA | TGTGCCAGCAACCAGGGCTTGGCCGGGGAGCTGTTTTTT | CASNQGLAGELFF
NA | TRBJ1-2 | 15 | TRBV13 | TRBD1 | TGTGCCAGCAGCCCCGGACAGGGGGTGCGCTATGGCTACACCTTC | CASSPGQGVRYGYTF
NA | TRBJ2-1 | 14 | TRBV5-1 | NA | TGCGCCAGCAGCTTGTACCAGGGGAACAATGAGCAGTTCTTC | CASSLYQGNNEQFF
NA | TRBJ2-5 | 16 | TRBV5-6 | NA | TGTGCCAGCAGCCCCCTGCAGACAGCTATCCAAGAGACCCAGTACTTC | CASSPLQTAIQETQYF
NA | TRBJ2-3 | 16 | TRBV5-6 | NA | TGTGCCAGCAGCTTGAGGGCTAGCGCATCCACAGATACGCAGTATTTT | CASSLRASASTDTQYF
NA | TRBJ2-7 | 13 | TRBV28 | TRBD1 | TGTGCCAGTGGACAGGGTGGGACCTACGAGCAGTACTTC | CASGQGGTYEQYF
NA | TRBJ2-1 | 15 | TRBV28 | TRBD2 | TGTGCCAGCAGTTTATCACTAGCGGGAAACAATGAGCAGTTCTTC | CASSLSLAGNNEQFF
NA | TRBJ2-1 | 16 | TRBV19 | TRBD2 | TGTGCCAGCAAAAGGACTAGCGGGAACTCCTACAATGAGCAGTTCTTC | CASKRTSGNSYNEQFF
NA | TRBJ2-3 | 17 | TRBV27 | NA | TGTGCCAGCAGTTCCGAAGGCCCTTATGGGCGCACAGATACGCAGTATTTT | CASSSEGPYGRTDTQYF